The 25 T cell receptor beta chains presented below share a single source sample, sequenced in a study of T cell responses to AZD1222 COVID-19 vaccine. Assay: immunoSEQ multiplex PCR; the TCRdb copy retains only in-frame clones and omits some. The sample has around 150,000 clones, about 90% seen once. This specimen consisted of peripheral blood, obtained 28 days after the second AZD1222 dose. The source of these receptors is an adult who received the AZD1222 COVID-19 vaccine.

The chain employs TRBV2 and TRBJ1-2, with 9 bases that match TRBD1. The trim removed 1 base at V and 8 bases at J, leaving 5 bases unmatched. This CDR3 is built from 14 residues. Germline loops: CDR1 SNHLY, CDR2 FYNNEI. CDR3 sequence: CASSEGTGVRGYTF. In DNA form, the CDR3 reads TGTGCCAGCAGTGAAGGGACAGGGGTAAGAGGCTACACCTTC. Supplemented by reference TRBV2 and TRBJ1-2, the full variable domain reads EPEVTQTPSHQVTQMGQEVILRCVPISNHLYFYWYRQILGQKVEFLVSFYNNEISEKSEIFDDQFSVERPDGSNFTLKIRSTKLEDSAMYFCASSEGTGVRGYTFGSGTRLTVV.

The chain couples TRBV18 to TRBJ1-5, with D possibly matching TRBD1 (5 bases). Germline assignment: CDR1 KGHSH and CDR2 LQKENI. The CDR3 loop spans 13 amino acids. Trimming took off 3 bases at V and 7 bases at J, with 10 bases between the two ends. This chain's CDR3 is CASSPGREQPQHF. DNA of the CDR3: TGTGCCAGCTCACCGGGCAGGGAACAGCCCCAGCATTTT.

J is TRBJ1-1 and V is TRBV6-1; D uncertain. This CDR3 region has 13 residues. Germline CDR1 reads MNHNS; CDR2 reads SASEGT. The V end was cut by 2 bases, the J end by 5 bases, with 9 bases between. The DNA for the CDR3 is TGTGCCAGCAGTGAATGGGGAGATACTGAAGCTTTCTTT. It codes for CASSEWGDTEAFF.

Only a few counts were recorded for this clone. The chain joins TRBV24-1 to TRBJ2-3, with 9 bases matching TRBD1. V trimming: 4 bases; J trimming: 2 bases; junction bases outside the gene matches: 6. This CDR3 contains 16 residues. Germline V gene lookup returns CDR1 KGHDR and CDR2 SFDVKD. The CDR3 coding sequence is TGTGCCACCAGTGAGCGAGGGACAGGGTTCACAGATACGCAGTATTTT. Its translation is CATSERGTGFTDTQYF.

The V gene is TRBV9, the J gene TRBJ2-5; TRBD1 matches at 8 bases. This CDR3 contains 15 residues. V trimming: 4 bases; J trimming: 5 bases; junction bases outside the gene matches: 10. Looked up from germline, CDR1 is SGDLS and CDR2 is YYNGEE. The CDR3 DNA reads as TGTGCCAGCAGCCCGCCGCAGGGGGCATCGGAGACCCAGTACTTC. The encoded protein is CASSPPQGASETQYF.

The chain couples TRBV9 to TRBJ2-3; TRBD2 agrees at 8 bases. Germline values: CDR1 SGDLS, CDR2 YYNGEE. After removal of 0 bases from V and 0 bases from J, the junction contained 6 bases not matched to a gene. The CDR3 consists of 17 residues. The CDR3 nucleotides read TGTGCCAGCAGCGTAGGCGGGGGGCTCTCTAGCACAGATACGCAGTATTTT. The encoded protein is CASSVGGGLSSTDTQYF. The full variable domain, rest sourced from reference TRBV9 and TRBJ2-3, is DSGVTQTPKHLITATGQRVTLRCSPRSGDLSVYWYQQSLDQGLQFLIQYYNGEERAKGNILERFSAQQFPDLHSELNLSSLELGDSALYFCASSVGGGLSSTDTQYFGPGTRLTVL.

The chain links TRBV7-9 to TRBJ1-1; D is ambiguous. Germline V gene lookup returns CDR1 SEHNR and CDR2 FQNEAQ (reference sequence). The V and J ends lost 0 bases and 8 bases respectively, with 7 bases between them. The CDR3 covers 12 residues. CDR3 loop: CASSLAGLEAFF. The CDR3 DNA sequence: TGTGCCAGCAGCTTAGCGGGCCTCGAAGCTTTCTTT.

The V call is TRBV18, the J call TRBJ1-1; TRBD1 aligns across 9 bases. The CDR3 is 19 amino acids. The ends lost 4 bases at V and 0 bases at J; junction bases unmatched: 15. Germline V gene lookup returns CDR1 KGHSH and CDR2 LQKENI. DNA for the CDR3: TGTGCCAGCTCACTTAGGGACAGGGTAATGCTAATCATGAACACTGAAGCTTTCTTT. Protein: CASSLRDRVMLIMNTEAFF.

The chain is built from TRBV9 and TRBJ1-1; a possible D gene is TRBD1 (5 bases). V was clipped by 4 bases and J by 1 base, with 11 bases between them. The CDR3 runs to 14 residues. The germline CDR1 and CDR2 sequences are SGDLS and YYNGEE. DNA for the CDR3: TGTGCCAGCAGCCCCCGGGACCCGAACACTGAAGCTTTCTTT. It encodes CASSPRDPNTEAFF.

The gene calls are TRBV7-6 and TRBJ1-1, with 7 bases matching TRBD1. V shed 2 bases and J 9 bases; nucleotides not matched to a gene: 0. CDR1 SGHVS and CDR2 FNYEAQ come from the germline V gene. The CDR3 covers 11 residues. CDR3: CASSLRGQAFF. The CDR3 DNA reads TGTGCCAGCAGCTTAAGGGGGCAAGCTTTCTTT.

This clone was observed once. The CDR3 region has the DNA TGTGCCAGCAGTCCGGGACAGGGGGCGAGAGTAGCTTTCTTT. This translates into CASSPGQGARVAFF. V is TRBV11-2 and J is TRBJ1-1, with TRBD1 matching 12 bases. With 6 bases clipped from V and 10 bases from J, the junction kept 9 bases outside the gene matches. This CDR3 has 14 residues. Germline assignment: CDR1 SGHAT and CDR2 FQNNGV.

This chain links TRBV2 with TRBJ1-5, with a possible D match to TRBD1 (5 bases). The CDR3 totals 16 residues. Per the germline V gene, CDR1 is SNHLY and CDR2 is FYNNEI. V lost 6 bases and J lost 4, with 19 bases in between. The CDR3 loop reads CASRTPAGGGNQPQHF. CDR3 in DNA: TGTGCCAGCAGGACCCCGGCTGGGGGAGGGAATCAGCCCCAGCATTTT. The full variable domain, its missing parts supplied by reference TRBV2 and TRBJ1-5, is EPEVTQTPSHQVTQMGQEVILRCVPISNHLYFYWYRQILGQKVEFLVSFYNNEISEKSEIFDDQFSVERPDGSNFTLKIRSTKLEDSAMYFCASRTPAGGGNQPQHFGDGTRLSIL.

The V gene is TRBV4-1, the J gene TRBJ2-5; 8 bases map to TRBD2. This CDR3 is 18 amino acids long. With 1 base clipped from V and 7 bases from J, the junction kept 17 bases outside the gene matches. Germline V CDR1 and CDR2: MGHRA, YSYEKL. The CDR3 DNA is TGCGCCAGCAGCCAAGTGGCGGGGGGCTCAACGAGAGGGGCGACCCAGTACTTC. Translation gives CASSQVAGGSTRGATQYF.

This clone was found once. The CDR3 loop is CASSKSHSGNTIYF. Written as DNA, the CDR3 is TGTGCCAGTAGTAAGTCTCACTCTGGAAACACCATATATTTT. This chain uses TRBV19 with TRBJ1-3; D remains unclear. The CDR3 is made up of 14 amino acids. V was clipped by 4 bases and J by 0 bases, with 7 bases between them. Germline V lookup: CDR1 LNHDA, CDR2 SQIVND (reference sequence). Together with reference TRBV19 and TRBJ1-3, the CDR3 gives the full variable domain: DGGITQSPKYLFRKEGQNVTLSCEQNLNHDAMYWYRQDPGQGLRLIYYSQIVNDFQKGDIAEGYSVSREKKESFPLTVTSAQKNPTAFYLCASSKSHSGNTIYFGEGSWLTVV.

The DNA for the CDR3 is TGTGCCAGCAGTTTTGCGGTTGCCTACGAGCAGTACTTC. It is translated as CASSFAVAYEQYF. This chain connects TRBV12-3 or TRBV12-4 to TRBJ2-7, with unresolved D. CDR3 length: 13 amino acids. V shed 3 bases and J shed 2 bases, with 8 bases lying between them.

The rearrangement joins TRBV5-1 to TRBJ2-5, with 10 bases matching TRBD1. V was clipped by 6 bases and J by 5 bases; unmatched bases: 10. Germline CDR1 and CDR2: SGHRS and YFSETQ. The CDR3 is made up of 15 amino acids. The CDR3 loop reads CASTLRRDRGETQYF. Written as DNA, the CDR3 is TGCGCCAGCACCCTAAGGCGGGACAGGGGTGAGACCCAGTACTTC.

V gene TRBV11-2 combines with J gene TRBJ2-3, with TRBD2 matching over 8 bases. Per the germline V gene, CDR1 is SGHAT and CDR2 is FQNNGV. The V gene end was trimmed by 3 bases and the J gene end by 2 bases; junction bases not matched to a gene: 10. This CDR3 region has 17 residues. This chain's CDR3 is CASSLTSVEPSTDTQYF. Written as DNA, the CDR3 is TGTGCCAGCAGCTTGACTAGCGTGGAGCCCTCCACAGATACGCAGTATTTT.

The CDR3 coding sequence is TGTGCCTGGAGGGAAGCAAATGGAAACACCATATATTTT. This encodes CAWREANGNTIYF. The chain couples TRBV30 to TRBJ1-3; D gene uncertain. Between the trimmed V and J ends, which lost 3 bases and 3 bases, there was a span of 9 bases. Germline V gene data show CDR1 as GTSNPN and CDR2 as SVGIG (reference sequence). There are 13 residues in the CDR3.

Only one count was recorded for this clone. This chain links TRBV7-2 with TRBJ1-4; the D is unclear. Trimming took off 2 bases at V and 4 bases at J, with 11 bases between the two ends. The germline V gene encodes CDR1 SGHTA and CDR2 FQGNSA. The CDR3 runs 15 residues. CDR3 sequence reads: CASSLSRRINEKLFF. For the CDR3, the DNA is TGTGCCAGCAGCTTATCGAGACGGATTAATGAAAAACTGTTTTTT.

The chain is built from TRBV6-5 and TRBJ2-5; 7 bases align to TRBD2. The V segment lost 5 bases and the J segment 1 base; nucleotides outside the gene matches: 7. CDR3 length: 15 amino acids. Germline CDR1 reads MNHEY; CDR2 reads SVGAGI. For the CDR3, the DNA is TGTGCCAGCAGTCCGAGCGGGGAGATCCAAGAGACCCAGTACTTC. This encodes CASSPSGEIQETQYF.

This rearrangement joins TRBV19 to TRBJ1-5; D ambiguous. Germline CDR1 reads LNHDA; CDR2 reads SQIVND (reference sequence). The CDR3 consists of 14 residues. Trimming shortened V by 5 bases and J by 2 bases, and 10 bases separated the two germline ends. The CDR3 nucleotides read TGTGCCAGTAGTTTGCTCCAGGGCAATCAGCCCCAGCATTTT. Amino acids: CASSLLQGNQPQHF. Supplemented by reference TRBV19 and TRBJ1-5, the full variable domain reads DGGITQSPKYLFRKEGQNVTLSCEQNLNHDAMYWYRQDPGQGLRLIYYSQIVNDFQKGDIAEGYSVSREKKESFPLTVTSAQKNPTAFYLCASSLLQGNQPQHFGDGTRLSIL.

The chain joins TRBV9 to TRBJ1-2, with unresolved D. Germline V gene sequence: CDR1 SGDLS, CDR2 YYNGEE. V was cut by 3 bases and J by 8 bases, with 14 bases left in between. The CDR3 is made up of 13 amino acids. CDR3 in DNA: TGTGCCAGCAGCGCAGGAGGCCTGGGGGGCTACACCTTC. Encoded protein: CASSAGGLGGYTF.

Written as DNA, the CDR3 is TGTGCCAGCAGTTTGGGGATCCCAGGTGGCTACACCTTC. This sequence encodes CASSLGIPGGYTF. This chain joins TRBV12-3 or TRBV12-4 and TRBJ1-2, with no clear D. Trimming removed 3 bases at V and 7 bases at J, with 12 bases between. The CDR3 spans 13 residues.

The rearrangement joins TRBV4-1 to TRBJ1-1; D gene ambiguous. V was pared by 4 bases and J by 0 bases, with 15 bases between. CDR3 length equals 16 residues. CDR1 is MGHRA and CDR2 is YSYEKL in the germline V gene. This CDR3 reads CASSLSPGKLNTEAFF. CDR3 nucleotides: TGCGCCAGCAGCCTTTCGCCAGGAAAACTGAACACTGAAGCTTTCTTT.

The CDR3 reads CSVEDLWENTEAFF. CDR3 in DNA: TGCAGCGTTGAAGATCTATGGGAGAACACTGAAGCTTTCTTT. V usage is TRBV29-1 and J usage is TRBJ1-1; unclear D gene. CDR3 length: 14 residues. Germline V gives CDR1 SQVTM, CDR2 ANQGSEA. V gave up 0 bases and J gave up 1 base, with 9 bases separating them.